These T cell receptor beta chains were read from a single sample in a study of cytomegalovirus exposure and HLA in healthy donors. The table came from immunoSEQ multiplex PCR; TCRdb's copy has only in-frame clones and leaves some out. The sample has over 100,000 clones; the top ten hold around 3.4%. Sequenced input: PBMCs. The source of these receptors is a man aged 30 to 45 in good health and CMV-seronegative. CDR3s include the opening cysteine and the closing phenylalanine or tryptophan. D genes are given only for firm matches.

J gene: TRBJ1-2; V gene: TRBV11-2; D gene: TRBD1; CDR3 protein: CASSSPSGQRTVYGYTF; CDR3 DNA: TGTGCCAGCAGCTCCCCCTCGGGACAGAGGACTGTCTATGGCTACACCTTC
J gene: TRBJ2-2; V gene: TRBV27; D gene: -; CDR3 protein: CASSPHPEDIRTGELFF; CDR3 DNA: TGTGCCAGCAGTCCCCACCCAGAGGACATAAGGACCGGGGAGCTGTTTTTT
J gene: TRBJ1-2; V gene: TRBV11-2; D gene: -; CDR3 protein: CASSSVVQGRYTF; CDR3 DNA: TGTGCCAGCAGCTCAGTGGTACAGGGCCGCTACACCTTC
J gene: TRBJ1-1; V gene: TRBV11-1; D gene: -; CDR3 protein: CASSLGLANTEAFF; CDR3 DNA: TGTGCCAGCAGCTTAGGTCTGGCGAACACTGAAGCTTTCTTT
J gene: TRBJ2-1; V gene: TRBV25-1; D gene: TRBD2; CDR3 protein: CASSERTSGEYNEQFF; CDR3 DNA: TGTGCCAGCAGTGAGCGGACTAGCGGGGAATACAATGAGCAGTTCTTC
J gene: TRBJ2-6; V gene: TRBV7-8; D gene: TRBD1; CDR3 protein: CASSRRLGQEFSGANVLTF; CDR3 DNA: TGTGCCAGCAGCCGTAGGTTAGGACAGGAGTTTTCTGGGGCCAACGTCCTGACTTTC
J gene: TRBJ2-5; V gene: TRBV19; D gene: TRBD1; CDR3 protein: CASSPGQGLKTQYF; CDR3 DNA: TGTGCCAGTAGTCCGGGACAGGGGCTGAAGACCCAGTACTTC
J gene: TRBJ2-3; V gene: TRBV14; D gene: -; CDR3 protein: CASSQVWAIATDTQYF; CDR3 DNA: TGTGCCAGCAGCCAAGTATGGGCGATCGCGACAGATACGCAGTATTTT
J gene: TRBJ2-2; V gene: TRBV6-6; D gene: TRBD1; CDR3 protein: CASQTGGTGELFF; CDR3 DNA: TGTGCCAGCCAAACAGGGGGCACCGGGGAGCTGTTTTTT
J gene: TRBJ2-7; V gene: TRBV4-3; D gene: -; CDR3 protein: CASSQGPGGYEQYF; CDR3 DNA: TGCGCCAGCAGCCAAGGGCCAGGAGGTTACGAGCAGTACTTC
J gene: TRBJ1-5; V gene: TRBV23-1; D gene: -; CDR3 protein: CASSHAETNQPQHF; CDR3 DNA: TGCGCCAGCAGTCATGCAGAAACCAATCAGCCCCAGCATTTT
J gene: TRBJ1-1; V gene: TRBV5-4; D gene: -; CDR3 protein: CASSVQENTEAFF; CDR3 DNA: TGTGCCAGCAGCGTCCAGGAGAACACTGAAGCTTTCTTT
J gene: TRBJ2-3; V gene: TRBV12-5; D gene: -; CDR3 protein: CASGSGLRVDTQYF; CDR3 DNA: TGTGCTAGTGGTTCCGGCCTCAGGGTTGATACGCAGTATTTT
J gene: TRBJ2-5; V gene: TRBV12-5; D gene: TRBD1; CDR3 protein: CASGWGQGQETQYF; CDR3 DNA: TGTGCTAGTGGTTGGGGACAGGGCCAAGAGACCCAGTACTTC
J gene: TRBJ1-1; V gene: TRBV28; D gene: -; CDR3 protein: CASSSWANTEAFF; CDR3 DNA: TGTGCCAGCAGTAGTTGGGCGAACACTGAAGCTTTCTTT
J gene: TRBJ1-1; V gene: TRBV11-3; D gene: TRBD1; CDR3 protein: CASSQAGGGTEAFF; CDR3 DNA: TGTGCCAGCAGCCAAGCAGGGGGAGGCACTGAAGCTTTCTTT
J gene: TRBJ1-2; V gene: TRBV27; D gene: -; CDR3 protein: CASSSSNSRHYGYTF; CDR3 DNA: TGTGCCAGCAGTTCATCCAACTCCAGGCACTATGGCTACACCTTC
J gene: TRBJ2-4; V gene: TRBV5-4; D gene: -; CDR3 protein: CASSLVGGKNIQYF; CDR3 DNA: TGTGCCAGCAGCTTGGTGGGAGGCAAAAACATTCAGTACTTC
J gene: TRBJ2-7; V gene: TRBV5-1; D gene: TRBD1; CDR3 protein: CASSLYGRQGTTYEQYF; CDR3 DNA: TGCGCCAGCAGCCTGTACGGGAGACAGGGGACAACCTACGAGCAGTACTTC
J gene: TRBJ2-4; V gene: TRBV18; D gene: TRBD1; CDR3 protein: CASSATGDGIQYF; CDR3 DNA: TGTGCCAGCTCAGCGACAGGGGATGGCATTCAGTACTTC
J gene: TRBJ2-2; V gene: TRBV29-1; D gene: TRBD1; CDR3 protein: CSGTTGTGGWNTGELFF; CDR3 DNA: TGCAGCGGCACTACCGGGACAGGGGGTTGGAACACCGGGGAGCTGTTTTTT
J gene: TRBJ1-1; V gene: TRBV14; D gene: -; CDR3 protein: CASSQDPGRTLNTEAFF; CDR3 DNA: TGTGCCAGCAGCCAAGATCCGGGCCGGACATTGAACACTGAAGCTTTCTTT
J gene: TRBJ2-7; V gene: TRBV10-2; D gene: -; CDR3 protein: CASSVARGQYEQYF; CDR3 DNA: TGCGCCAGCAGTGTTGCCAGGGGCCAATACGAGCAGTACTTC
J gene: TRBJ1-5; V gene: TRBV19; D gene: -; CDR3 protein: CASSLPDTLYQPQHF; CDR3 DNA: TGTGCCAGTAGCCTCCCGGACACCCTTTATCAGCCCCAACATTTT
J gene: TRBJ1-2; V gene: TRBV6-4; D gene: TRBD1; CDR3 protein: CASSVNPGQFYGYTF; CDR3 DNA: TGTGCCAGCAGTGTAAATCCGGGACAGTTCTATGGCTACACCTTC
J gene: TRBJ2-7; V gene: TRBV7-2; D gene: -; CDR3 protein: CASSDRYEQYF; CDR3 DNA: TGTGCCAGCAGCGATCGGTACGAGCAGTACTTC
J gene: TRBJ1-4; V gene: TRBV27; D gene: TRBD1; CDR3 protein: CASSGPPRQGGEKLFF; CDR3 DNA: TGTGCCAGCAGTGGGCCCCCGAGACAGGGCGGTGAAAAACTGTTTTTT
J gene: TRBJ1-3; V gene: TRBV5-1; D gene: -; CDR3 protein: CASSSTGNSGSTIYF; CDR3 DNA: TGCGCCAGCAGCTCTACAGGGAACTCTGGAAGCACCATATATTTT
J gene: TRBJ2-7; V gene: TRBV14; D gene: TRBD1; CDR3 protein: CASSVDRDGEQYF; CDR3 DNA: TGTGCCAGCAGCGTGGACAGGGATGGCGAGCAGTACTTC
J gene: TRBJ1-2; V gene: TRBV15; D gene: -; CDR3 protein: CATSREIRTSGGYTF; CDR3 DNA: TGTGCCACCAGCAGAGAGATAAGGACCTCGGGGGGCTACACCTTC
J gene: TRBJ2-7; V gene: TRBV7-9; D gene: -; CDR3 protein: CASSIPRGLDEQYF; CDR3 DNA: TGTGCCAGCTCCATCCCCCGGGGTTTGGACGAGCAGTACTTC
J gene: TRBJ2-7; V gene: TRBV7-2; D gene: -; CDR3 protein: CASSYYRESYEQYF; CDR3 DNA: TGTGCCAGCAGTTACTACAGGGAGTCCTACGAGCAGTACTTC
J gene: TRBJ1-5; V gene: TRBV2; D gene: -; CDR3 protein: CASMTGLNQPQHF; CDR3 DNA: TGTGCCAGCATGACAGGACTCAATCAGCCCCAGCATTTT
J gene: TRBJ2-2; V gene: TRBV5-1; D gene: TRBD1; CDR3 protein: CASRSPGQGTTGELFF; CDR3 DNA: TGCGCCAGCCGAAGTCCGGGACAGGGGACAACCGGGGAGCTGTTTTTT
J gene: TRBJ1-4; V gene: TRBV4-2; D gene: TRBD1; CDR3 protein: CASSQDREGANEKLFF; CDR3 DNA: TGTGCCAGCAGCCAAGATCGAGAGGGGGCCAATGAAAAACTGTTTTTT
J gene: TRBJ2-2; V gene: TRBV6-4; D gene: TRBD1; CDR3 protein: CTSSSGTGNTGELFF; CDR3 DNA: TGTACCAGCAGTTCCGGGACAGGGAACACCGGGGAGCTGTTTTTT
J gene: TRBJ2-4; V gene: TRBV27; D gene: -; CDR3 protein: CASSLSEGFLAKNIQYF; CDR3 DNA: TGTGCCAGCAGTTTATCAGAGGGCTTCCTAGCCAAAAACATTCAGTACTTC
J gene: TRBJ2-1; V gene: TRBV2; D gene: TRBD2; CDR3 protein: CASSELLAGAGEQFF; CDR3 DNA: TGTGCCAGCAGTGAACTACTAGCGGGGGCGGGGGAGCAGTTCTTC
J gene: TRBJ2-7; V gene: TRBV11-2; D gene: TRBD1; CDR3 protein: CASSVPTGRAYEQYF; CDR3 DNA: TGTGCCAGCAGCGTACCGACAGGGCGGGCCTACGAGCAGTACTTC
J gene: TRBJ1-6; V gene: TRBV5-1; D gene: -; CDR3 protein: CASSSTQGRDSPLHF; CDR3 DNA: TGCGCCAGCAGCTCAACACAGGGAAGAGACTCACCCCTCCACTTT
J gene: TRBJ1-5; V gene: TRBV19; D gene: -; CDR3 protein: CASSIWGGDQPQHF; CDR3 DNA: TGTGCCAGTAGTATTTGGGGGGGGGATCAGCCCCAGCATTTT
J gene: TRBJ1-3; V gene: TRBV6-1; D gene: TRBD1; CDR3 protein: CASRLTGSGNTIYF; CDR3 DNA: TGTGCCAGCAGATTGACAGGGTCTGGAAACACCATATATTTT
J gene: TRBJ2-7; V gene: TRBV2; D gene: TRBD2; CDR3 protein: CASSGSGGEQYF; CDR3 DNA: TGTGCCAGCAGTGGATCGGGGGGAGAGCAGTACTTC
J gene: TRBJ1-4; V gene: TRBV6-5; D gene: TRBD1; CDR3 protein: CASSSHRGLAEKLFF; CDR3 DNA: TGTGCCAGCAGTTCCCACAGGGGCTTAGCTGAAAAACTGTTTTTT
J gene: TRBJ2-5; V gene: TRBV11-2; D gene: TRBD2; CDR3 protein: CASRATSGGARETQYF; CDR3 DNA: TGTGCCAGCAGGGCTACTAGCGGGGGGGCCAGGGAGACCCAGTACTTC